These 5 T cell receptor beta chains share one sample of origin, sequenced in a study of cytomegalovirus exposure and HLA in healthy donors. With 60 Vbeta and 13 Jbeta primers, the PCR was carried out. Assay: immunoSEQ multiplex PCR; the TCRdb copy retains only in-frame clones and omits some. The profile shows fewer than 250,000 clones, around 79% of them singletons. The sequenced sample consisted of PBMCs. The receptors here all came from a woman aged 18-29 years in good health and CMV-seronegative.

As concerns this clone: Since a much larger clone is just one base distant, this may be a read error. The CDR3 DNA is TGTGCCAGCAGTGAAGGGACAGTGAACACCGGGGAGCTGTTTTTT. Its protein product is CASSEGTVNTGELFF. The V call is TRBV6-1, the J call TRBJ2-2; possibly TRBD1 for D (6 bases). Germline CDR1 MNHNS, CDR2 SASEGT. V was pared by 1 base and J by 1 base, with 7 bases between. CDR3 length: 15 residues.

The rearrangement uses TRBV18 and TRBJ2-2; D uncertain. Germline loops: CDR1 KGHSH, CDR2 LQKENI. Trimming cost V 0 bases and J 1 base, with 9 bases left between them. This CDR3 has 16 amino acids. CDR3 protein: CASSPPKTQNTGELFF. Written as DNA, the CDR3 is TGTGCCAGCTCACCACCGAAGACACAGAACACCGGGGAGCTGTTTTTT.

The chain couples TRBV5-6 to TRBJ2-5, with 8 bases matching TRBD2. V lost 4 bases to trimming and J lost 5 bases; unmatched junction nucleotides: 4. The V gene's germline CDR1 is SGHDT and CDR2 YYEEEE. The CDR3 length is 13 residues. CDR3 coding DNA: TGTGCCAGCAGCCTTGGACTAGCCGAGACCCAGTACTTC. As protein: CASSLGLAETQYF. The entire variable domain, with the rest obtained from reference TRBV5-6 and TRBJ2-5, is as follows: DAGVTQSPTHLIKTRGQQVTLRCSPKSGHDTVSWYQQALGQGPQFIFQYYEEEERQRGNFPDRFSGHQFPNYSSELNVNALLLGDSALYLCASSLGLAETQYFGPGTRLLVL.

This chain joins TRBV5-1 and TRBJ2-7; D uncertain. CDR1 and CDR2 (germline): SGHRS, YFSETQ. The CDR3 is 15 amino acids. Deletions cut 2 bases from V and 2 bases from J, with 14 bases between. CDR3 DNA sequence: TGCGCCAGCAGCTTAGGAGTCTCCGGTCCCTACGAGCAGTACTTC. Protein: CASSLGVSGPYEQYF.

V is TRBV5-1 and J is TRBJ1-2; tentative D call: TRBD1 (6 bases). This CDR3 is 15 amino acids long. From germline, CDR1 is SGHRS and CDR2 YFSETQ. V shed 3 bases and J shed 0 bases, with 12 bases lying between them. The CDR3 nucleotides read TGCGCCAGCAGCTCAGTACGGACAGCTAACTATGGCTACACCTTC. This gives the protein CASSSVRTANYGYTF.